The entry below gives a single TCR beta chain sequence along with its context. This sample is drawn from a study of blood T cell repertoires in COVID-19. Study overall: Some COVID-19 samples were acute and others convalescent; all came from the United States, Italy and Spain.

Cohort 3 recovery required two negative PCRs, clearance, or symptom resolution. Profiling relied on immunoSEQ multiplex PCR, and the TCRdb table lists in-frame clones only, not all of them. The repertoire holds 250,000 to 300,000 clones, with roughly 86% as singletons. The germline V gene encodes CDR1 DFQATT and CDR2 SNEGSKA (reference sequence). There are 13 residues in the CDR3. V was cut by 3 bases and J by 5 bases, with 13 bases left in between. The source of this sequence is a woman aged 25 to 45 who had recovered from COVID-19. Sequencing was done on a sample of PBMCs or T cells enriched from blood (not recorded which). The chain links TRBV20-1 to TRBJ1-1, with D tentatively TRBD1 (6 bases). The CDR3 protein is CSASLGAGTEAFF. The CDR3 nucleotides are TGCAGTGCTAGTCTGGGGGCGGGTACTGAAGCTTTCTTT.